This entry describes one T cell receptor (beta chain). Its antigen is unidentified. The data belong to a study of OX40 agonist ivuxolimab in advanced cancers. Assay used: immunoSEQ multiplex PCR; TCRdb lists only in-frame clones, some missing. The sample shows approximately 82,000 clones, 75% to 90% of them seen only once. Blood draws occurred at baseline, cycle 4 day 1, and cycle 7 day 1. This CDR3 is built from 15 residues. V was clipped by 0 bases and J by 1 base; unmatched bases: 1. Germline V gives CDR1 SGHRS, CDR2 YFSETQ. Regarding the study as a whole: Both blood CD4+ and CD8+ T cells showed clonal growth by week 6 at 0.1 to 3.0 mg/kg.

The receptor was isolated from an adult with an advanced solid tumor such as melanoma, head and neck, liver or kidney cancer. The sequenced sample was CD4+ or CD8+ T cells sorted from blood, obtained in a trial of the OX40 agonist ivuxolimab. V gene TRBV5-1 combines with J gene TRBJ2-3; TRBD2 matches 8 bases. The CDR3 reads CASSLGRGGTDTQYF. The CDR3 DNA reads as TGCGCCAGCAGCTTGGGGCGGGGGGGCACAGATACGCAGTATTTT.